A single T cell receptor beta chain is shown here with its context. This entry is derived from a study of shared clonotypes between healthy human individuals. Some clones are missing from TCRdb's copy, which holds only in-frame ones; the method was immunoSEQ multiplex PCR. The data contain 2 million to 2.5 million clones, roughly 93% of them singletons. J lost 3 bases, V lost 6 bases, and 8 bases had no gene match. Looked up from germline, CDR1 is MDHEN and CDR2 is SYDVKM. This CDR3 is 15 amino acids long. Sequenced input: naive CD4+ T cells from PBMCs. Stated subset: CD45RA+ positively selected. This clonotype originated in a man aged 18 to 30 in good health. Some clones in this sample may be carry-over from other donors' samples. The V and J genes are TRBV28 and TRBJ2-7; 10 positions match TRBD2. DNA for the CDR3: TGTGCCAGCAGGGTAGCGGGAGGCCACCTCTACGAGCAGTACTTC. Protein sequence: CASRVAGGHLYEQYF.